The 13 T cell receptor beta chains presented below share a single source sample, sequenced in a study of T cell responses to AZD1222 COVID-19 vaccine. Clones were read by immunoSEQ multiplex PCR, and TCRdb kept only the in-frame ones, dropping some. The table records some 130,000 clones, approximately 90% of them present only once. The material was peripheral blood, obtained 28 days after the second AZD1222 dose. These receptors were obtained from an adult who received the AZD1222 COVID-19 vaccine.

The chain carries TRBV11-2 and TRBJ1-2; 8 bases match TRBD1. V shed 3 bases and J 5 bases; nucleotides not matched to a gene: 14. Per germline, CDR1 SGHAT and CDR2 FQNNGV. The CDR3 totals 17 residues. The CDR3 DNA sequence: TGTGCCAGCAGCTTTACCTCATCTCGGACAGGGACTTATGGCTACACCTTC. Its translation is CASSFTSSRTGTYGYTF. The whole variable domain, filled in from reference TRBV11-2 and TRBJ1-2, reads EAGVAQSPRYKIIEKRQSVAFWCNPISGHATLYWYQQILGQGPKLLIQFQNNGVVDDSQLPKDRFSAERLKGVDSTLKIQPAKLEDSAVYLCASSFTSSRTGTYGYTFGSGTRLTVV.

The chain links TRBV29-1 to TRBJ2-1, with 9 bases that match TRBD1. The CDR3 sequence is 13 residues long. The V gene end was trimmed by 7 bases and the J gene end by 4 bases; junction bases not matched to a gene: 5. CDR1 is SQVTM, CDR2 ANQGSEA, per germline. The chain's CDR3 is CSAGQGLYNEQFF. The CDR3 region has the DNA TGCAGCGCGGGACAGGGACTTTACAATGAGCAGTTCTTC.

The rearrangement joins TRBV15 to TRBJ2-1, with TRBD2 identical over 12 bases. The CDR3 runs to 13 residues. Germline trimming cut 5 bases from V and 14 bases from J; bases unmatched to any gene: 7. Germline V CDR1 and CDR2: LNHNV, YYDKDF (reference sequence). The CDR3 loop is CATSPWTSGAEFF. The CDR3 coding sequence is TGTGCCACCAGCCCCTGGACTAGCGGGGCAGAGTTCTTC.

The chain links TRBV7-9 to TRBJ2-7; D is undetermined. Trimming removed 3 bases at V and 2 bases at J, with 5 bases between. The CDR3 covers 12 residues. Germline V gene data show CDR1 as SEHNR and CDR2 as FQNEAQ (reference sequence). CDR3 nucleotide sequence: TGTGCCAGCAGCTTGTCCGCCTACGAGCAGTACTTC. It is translated as CASSLSAYEQYF.

This chain links TRBV27 with TRBJ1-6; TRBD1 aligns across 8 bases. The CDR3 is 13 residues long. Germline assignment: CDR1 MNHEY and CDR2 SMNVEV (reference sequence). The V gene end was trimmed by 9 bases and the J gene end by 6 bases; junction bases not matched to a gene: 4. CDR3 nucleotides: TGTGCCAGTGGACAGGGCATTAATTCACCCCTCCACTTT. Its translation: CASGQGINSPLHF.

The chain couples TRBV5-8 to TRBJ1-2; 8 positions agree with TRBD1. The CDR3 covers 13 residues. Germline CDR1 is SGHTS and CDR2 is YDEGEE. V trimming: 4 bases; J trimming: 5 bases; junction bases outside the gene matches: 4. The CDR3 region is CASSPGQAYGYTF. In nucleotides, the CDR3 is TGTGCCAGCAGCCCGGGACAGGCTTATGGCTACACCTTC.

V and J are TRBV6-1 and TRBJ1-2, with D possibly TRBD1 on 6 matching bases. Germline V CDR1 and CDR2: MNHNS, SASEGT. Trimming took off 2 bases at V and 1 base at J, with 14 bases between the two ends. This CDR3 comprises 16 residues. CDR3 in DNA: TGTGCCAGCAGTGAATTCGGGGGGGGGCTTAACTATGGCTACACCTTC. Its protein product is CASSEFGGGLNYGYTF.

CDR3: CASSKVVRARNYHYEQYF. The CDR3 DNA is TGTGCCAGCAGCAAGGTTGTCCGAGCGAGGAACTACCACTACGAGCAGTACTTC. The chain couples TRBV21-1 to TRBJ2-7; the table's D call, TRBD2, has no DNA check behind it. TRBV21-1 is termed a pseudogene. This CDR3 comprises 18 residues.

The chain joins TRBV7-9 to TRBJ1-2; the D gene is possibly TRBD1 (5 bases). CDR1 and CDR2 from the germline V gene are SEHNR and FQNEAQ (reference sequence). This CDR3 spans 12 amino acids. V was pared by 2 bases and J by 7 bases, with 8 bases between. The DNA for the CDR3 is TGTGCCAGCAGCTTAATGGGGGGTGGCTACACCTTC. It is translated as CASSLMGGGYTF.

In nucleotides, the CDR3 is TGTGCCAGTAGTATCCGGACCTACAATGAGCAGTTCTTC. Translated, it gives CASSIRTYNEQFF. This rearrangement joins TRBV19 to TRBJ2-1; D unresolved. This CDR3 spans 13 amino acids. Trimming removed 3 bases from V and 2 bases from J, with 5 bases in between. The germline gives CDR1 LNHDA, CDR2 SQIVND (reference sequence).

The chain combines TRBV7-9 with TRBJ2-1, with TRBD1 identical over 7 bases. Germline assignment: CDR1 SEHNR and CDR2 FQNEAQ (reference sequence). This CDR3 has 14 residues. V lost 7 bases, J lost 9 bases, and 12 bases stayed unmatched. In DNA form, the CDR3 reads TGTGCCAGCAACCGACAGGGTTTTTTGGGTGAGCAGTTCTTC. This gives the protein CASNRQGFLGEQFF.

As regards this clone: One end of the junction fails to match germline, which may point to a read error. The chain is built from TRBV5-4 and TRBJ2-7, with 9 bases fitting TRBD1. The CDR3 extends over 14 amino acids. Germline CDR1 and CDR2: SGHNT and YYREEE (reference sequence). CDR3 protein: CASSLQGAKASLVF. The DNA of the CDR3 is TGTGCCAGCAGCTTACAGGGGGCCAAGGCCTCCCTCGTGTTC. The full variable domain, in which reference TRBV5-4 and TRBJ2-7 provide the parts outside the CDR3, is ETGVTQSPTHLIKTRGQQVTLRCSSQSGHNTVSWYQQALGQGPQFIFQYYREEENGRGNFPPRFSGLQFPNYSSELNVNALELDDSALYLCASSLQGAKASLVFGPGTRLTVT.

The chain links TRBV7-6 to TRBJ1-2, with D possibly being TRBD1 (5 bases). The CDR3 runs to 14 residues. Looked up from germline, CDR1 is SGHVS and CDR2 is FNYEAQ. The V gene lost 1 base and the J gene lost 5 bases, with 11 bases spanning the gap. CDR3 coding DNA: TGTGCCAGCAGCTTAGGGGGCCGGGGGTATGGCTACACCTTC. It encodes CASSLGGRGYGYTF.